Included here is one T cell receptor (beta chain) sequence, with context. V lost 3 bases to trimming and J lost 7 bases; unmatched junction nucleotides: 13. The CDR3 length is 16 residues. Germline V CDR1 and CDR2: SGHAT, FQNNGV. Under the authors' procedure: Nucleated cell counts were estimated from reference gene primer amplification. Method: immunoSEQ multiplex PCR; TCRdb's copy keeps in-frame clones and lacks some. Clone size and V and J calls were adopted from that table, with D and trimming inferred from the DNA. Among tens of thousands of clones listed, about 85% were seen once. This sample stems from a study of blood T cell repertoires in COVID-19. For the study at large: Samples taken during acute and convalescent COVID-19 were collected in the United States, Italy and Spain. In each case, the material was cDNA or gDNA derived from T cells, B-cell-depleted T cells, or PBMCs.

This TCR came from a woman in her 70s with acute or convalescent COVID-19. The chain couples TRBV11-2 to TRBJ2-7, with 9 bases identical to TRBD2. Sequenced sample: peripheral blood. In DNA, the CDR3 is TGTGCCAGCAGCTTCCGCGGTGCGGGAGGGCTGGAGGAGCAGTACGTC. Protein: CASSFRGAGGLEEQYV.